This note documents a single T cell receptor (beta chain) sequence. The sample belongs to a study of T cell clonotyping in hematopoietic cell transplantation. Repertoires were generated with immunoSEQ multiplex PCR, while TCRdb's copy carries only in-frame clones and drops some. The sample includes about 50,000 clones, approximately 84% seen only once; the top ten take about 6%. Time point defined: recipient sample about 28 days before transplant, after cytoreduction. Germline lookup yields CDR1 SEHNR and CDR2 FQNEAQ (reference sequence). The length of the CDR3 is 13 residues. Trimming removed 4 bases at V and 1 base at J, with 8 bases between.

Material: peripheral blood mononuclear cells, obtained before stem cell transplant. The receptor comes from a man between 60 and 70 years old with biphenotypic leukemia. Some clones in this sample may be carry-over from other donors' samples. The rearrangement links TRBV7-9 to TRBJ2-7, with TRBD1 as a possible D gene (5 bases). The CDR3 protein is CASSSDTSYEQYF. The CDR3 nucleotides are TGTGCCAGCAGCTCGGACACGTCCTACGAGCAGTACTTC. Drawing the rest from reference TRBV7-9 and TRBJ2-7, the complete variable domain is DTGVSQNPRHKITKRGQNVTFRCDPISEHNRLYWYRQTLGQGPEFLTYFQNEAQLEKSRLLSDRFSAERPKGSFSTLEIQRTEQGDSAMYLCASSSDTSYEQYFGPGTRLTVT.